A selection of T cell receptor beta chains follows, all from one sample in a study of T-cell reconstitution after alpha-beta-depleted transplantation in children. TCRdb called the PCR reads again in MiXCR, with one record for every CDR3 protein. Among around 530,000 distinct CDR3 sequences, 32% were seen once, and the ten largest hold around 2.3%. The sequenced sample was PBMCs from the stem cell graft donor, obtained from the stem cell graft. The receptors stem from a human donor who donated a stem cell graft to a child with aplastic anemia. CDR3s include the opening cysteine and the closing phenylalanine or tryptophan. The D gene is left open where the match is weak. Rows give clone size only sometimes, using once, few, many, or a class for an expanded clone.

clone_size: few
d_call: TRBD1
j_call: TRBJ2-2
v_call: TRBV7-9
cdr3_aa: CASSSRTGKNTGELFF
cdr3_nt: TGTGCCAGCAGCTCTCGGACAGGGAAGAACACCGGGGAGCTGTTTTTT

clone_size: -
d_call: TRBD1
j_call: TRBJ1-1
v_call: TRBV5-1
cdr3_aa: CASSYQGEWTEAFF
cdr3_nt: TGCGCCAGCAGTTATCAGGGGGAGTGGACTGAAGCTTTCTTT

clone_size: -
d_call: -
j_call: TRBJ1-1
v_call: TRBV7-9
cdr3_aa: CASSRPGGVPEAFF
cdr3_nt: TGTGCCAGCAGCCGCCCGGGCGGGGTCCCTGAAGCTTTCTTT

clone_size: -
d_call: -
j_call: TRBJ1-2
v_call: TRBV7-2
cdr3_aa: CASSPPQGVVDYGYTF
cdr3_nt: TGTGCCAGCAGCCCCCCCCAAGGGGTAGTCGACTATGGCTACACCTTC

clone_size: -
d_call: -
j_call: TRBJ2-7
v_call: TRBV6-5
cdr3_aa: CASSSRGGGMGEQYF
cdr3_nt: TGTGCCAGCAGTTCTCGAGGGGGGGGAATGGGCGAGCAGTACTTC

clone_size: few
d_call: -
j_call: TRBJ1-2
v_call: TRBV6-5
cdr3_aa: CASSYIGGDTYGYTF
cdr3_nt: TGTGCCAGCAGTTACATCGGGGGCGATACCTATGGCTACACCTTC

clone_size: -
d_call: -
j_call: TRBJ2-1
v_call: TRBV7-8
cdr3_aa: CASSAPGENEQFF
cdr3_nt: TGTGCCAGCAGCGCGCCGGGGGAGAATGAGCAGTTCTTC

clone_size: -
d_call: TRBD2
j_call: TRBJ2-7
v_call: TRBV7-8
cdr3_aa: CASSFGLAGWYEQYF
cdr3_nt: TGTGCCAGCAGCTTTGGTTTAGCGGGATGGTACGAGCAGTACTTC

clone_size: few
d_call: -
j_call: TRBJ2-1
v_call: TRBV2
cdr3_aa: CASSSGIGAINEQFF
cdr3_nt: TGTGCCAGCAGTAGTGGCATCGGTGCCATCAATGAGCAGTTCTTC

clone_size: few
d_call: TRBD2
j_call: TRBJ2-3
v_call: TRBV6-1
cdr3_aa: CASTTSSGSRDTQYF
cdr3_nt: TGTGCCAGCACCACAAGTAGCGGGAGCCGAGATACGCAGTATTTT

clone_size: -
d_call: TRBD1
j_call: TRBJ1-1
v_call: TRBV12-3/TRBV12-4
cdr3_aa: CASSPEWGTGPEAFF
cdr3_nt: TGTGCCAGCAGTCCAGAATGGGGGACAGGGCCTGAAGCTTTCTTT

clone_size: few
d_call: -
j_call: TRBJ2-1
v_call: TRBV6-2/TRBV6-3
cdr3_aa: CASSPASLSHNEQFF
cdr3_nt: TGTGCCAGCAGTCCCGCGTCTCTATCCCACAATGAGCAGTTCTTC

clone_size: few
d_call: TRBD1
j_call: TRBJ1-1
v_call: TRBV5-8
cdr3_aa: CASSLGQGSGVTEAFF
cdr3_nt: TGTGCCAGCAGCTTGGGACAGGGAAGCGGTGTTACTGAAGCTTTCTTT

clone_size: -
d_call: TRBD1
j_call: TRBJ2-7
v_call: TRBV20-1
cdr3_aa: CSASDRDRGSYEQYF
cdr3_nt: TGCAGTGCTAGCGACCGGGACAGGGGCTCCTACGAGCAGTACTTC

clone_size: -
d_call: TRBD1
j_call: TRBJ2-7
v_call: TRBV5-1
cdr3_aa: CASSWGDRGSYEQYF
cdr3_nt: TGCGCCAGCAGCTGGGGGGACAGGGGATCTTACGAGCAGTACTTC

clone_size: -
d_call: TRBD2
j_call: TRBJ2-1
v_call: TRBV9
cdr3_aa: CASSARLAGDRYNEQFF
cdr3_nt: TGTGCCAGCAGCGCGCGACTAGCGGGAGACCGCTACAATGAGCAGTTCTTC

clone_size: few
d_call: TRBD2
j_call: TRBJ2-7
v_call: TRBV7-9
cdr3_aa: CASSWGLAGEQYF
cdr3_nt: TGTGCCAGCAGCTGGGGACTAGCGGGGGAGCAGTACTTC

clone_size: -
d_call: TRBD2
j_call: TRBJ2-1
v_call: TRBV6-1
cdr3_aa: CASSEVTGGLRNEQFF
cdr3_nt: TGTGCCAGCAGTGAAGTGACGGGAGGGCTAAGGAATGAGCAGTTCTTC

clone_size: -
d_call: -
j_call: TRBJ2-7
v_call: TRBV28
cdr3_aa: CASSGGGANYEQYF
cdr3_nt: TGTGCCAGCAGCGGGGGCGGGGCTAACTACGAGCAGTACTTC

clone_size: -
d_call: -
j_call: TRBJ2-7
v_call: TRBV20-1
cdr3_aa: CSASSGTGAYEQYF
cdr3_nt: TGCAGTGCTAGCTCCGGGACTGGAGCCTACGAGCAGTACTTC

clone_size: -
d_call: TRBD2
j_call: TRBJ2-6
v_call: TRBV6-1
cdr3_aa: CASSRRPREGSGANVLTF
cdr3_nt: TGTGCCAGCAGCCGCCGGCCCAGGGAGGGGTCTGGGGCCAACGTCCTGACTTTC

clone_size: -
d_call: -
j_call: TRBJ1-1
v_call: TRBV5-4
cdr3_aa: CASSVGGLFSLF
cdr3_nt: TGTGCCAGCAGCGTGGGGGGGTTGTTTAGCCTCTTT

clone_size: -
d_call: -
j_call: TRBJ1-4
v_call: TRBV20-1
cdr3_aa: CSARDRDKGERVNEKLFF
cdr3_nt: TGCAGTGCTAGAGACCGGGACAAAGGGGAAAGGGTAAATGAAAAACTGTTTTTT

clone_size: -
d_call: -
j_call: TRBJ2-4
v_call: TRBV7-9
cdr3_aa: CASSLAGPKNIQYF
cdr3_nt: TGTGCCAGCAGCTTAGCGGGGCCGAAAAACATTCAGTACTTC

clone_size: -
d_call: -
j_call: TRBJ2-1
v_call: TRBV29-1
cdr3_aa: CSVDLVPYNEQFF
cdr3_nt: TGCAGCGTTGACCTAGTACCGTACAATGAGCAGTTCTTC

clone_size: -
d_call: -
j_call: TRBJ2-1
v_call: TRBV7-8
cdr3_aa: CASSLRQGYEQFF
cdr3_nt: TGTGCCAGCAGCTTACGGCAGGGGTATGAGCAGTTCTTC

clone_size: once
d_call: TRBD1
j_call: TRBJ1-4
v_call: TRBV2
cdr3_aa: CASSETGTGNEKLFF
cdr3_nt: TGTGCCAGCAGTGAAACCGGGACAGGGAATGAAAAACTGTTTTTT

clone_size: few
d_call: TRBD2
j_call: TRBJ2-7
v_call: TRBV20-1
cdr3_aa: CSPLAGRGRDEQYF
cdr3_nt: TGCAGTCCACTAGCAGGACGGGGGAGGGACGAGCAGTACTTC

clone_size: few
d_call: TRBD2
j_call: TRBJ2-1
v_call: TRBV13
cdr3_aa: CASSPRAGVAYNEQFF
cdr3_nt: TGTGCCAGCAGCCCAAGGGCGGGGGTAGCCTACAATGAGCAGTTCTTC

clone_size: -
d_call: -
j_call: TRBJ2-7
v_call: TRBV5-1
cdr3_aa: CASRIGQGFYYEQYF
cdr3_nt: TGCGCCAGCAGAATAGGGCAGGGTTTCTACTACGAGCAGTACTTC

clone_size: few
d_call: -
j_call: TRBJ1-1
v_call: TRBV6-2/TRBV6-3
cdr3_aa: CASSYQGIEAFF
cdr3_nt: TGTGCCAGCAGTTACCAGGGGATAGAAGCTTTCTTT

clone_size: few
d_call: -
j_call: TRBJ1-2
v_call: TRBV21-1
cdr3_aa: CASSNKVEGQGANYGYTF
cdr3_nt: TGTGCCAGCAGCAATAAAGTGGAAGGACAGGGGGCTAACTATGGCTACACCTTC

clone_size: few
d_call: -
j_call: TRBJ1-3
v_call: TRBV30
cdr3_aa: CAWSGPHVLLDSGNTIYF
cdr3_nt: TGTGCCTGGAGCGGCCCCCATGTCTTACTAGACTCTGGAAACACCATATATTTT

clone_size: -
d_call: TRBD1
j_call: TRBJ1-5
v_call: TRBV20-1
cdr3_aa: CSASHGTGFNQPQHF
cdr3_nt: TGCAGTGCTAGTCACGGGACAGGGTTCAATCAGCCCCAGCATTTT

clone_size: few
d_call: TRBD1
j_call: TRBJ2-6
v_call: TRBV5-1
cdr3_aa: CASSLGGQGATNVLTF
cdr3_nt: TGCGCCAGCAGCTTGGGAGGACAGGGGGCGACCAACGTCCTGACTTTC